This paragraph covers one T cell receptor (beta chain) sequence. Original data processing: Estimated nucleated cell counts came from reference gene primer amplification. The assay was immunoSEQ multiplex PCR, and TCRdb's table has in-frame clones only and misses some. D and trimming were read from the DNA, whereas the V and J calls and clone size are those reported in that table. The data contain about 320,000 clones, approximately 88% of them singletons. This entry comes from a study of blood T cell repertoires in COVID-19. Study summary: Specimens from acute and convalescent COVID-19 originated in the United States, Italy and Spain. PBMCs, B-cell-depleted T cells, or T cells were the source of the cDNA or gDNA that made up the material.

Unmatched junction bases numbered 6, after V lost 3 bases and J lost 3 bases. Germline-derived CDR1 and CDR2 are SGDLS and YYNGEE. This CDR3 region has 15 residues. Recruited during active infection, patients (from Seattle) were subsequently followed longitudinally. The V and J genes are TRBV9 and TRBJ2-1, with 7 bases that match TRBD2. Material: peripheral blood. The TCR sequence derives from a woman younger than 45 with COVID-19, enrolled during active disease. The DNA of the CDR3 is TGTGCCAGCAGCGCCTCGGGGGGAGGCTACAATGAGCAGTTCTTC. The encoded protein is CASSASGGGYNEQFF. The full variable domain, in which reference TRBV9 and TRBJ2-1 provide the parts outside the CDR3, is DSGVTQTPKHLITATGQRVTLRCSPRSGDLSVYWYQQSLDQGLQFLIQYYNGEERAKGNILERFSAQQFPDLHSELNLSSLELGDSALYFCASSASGGGYNEQFFGPGTRLTVL.